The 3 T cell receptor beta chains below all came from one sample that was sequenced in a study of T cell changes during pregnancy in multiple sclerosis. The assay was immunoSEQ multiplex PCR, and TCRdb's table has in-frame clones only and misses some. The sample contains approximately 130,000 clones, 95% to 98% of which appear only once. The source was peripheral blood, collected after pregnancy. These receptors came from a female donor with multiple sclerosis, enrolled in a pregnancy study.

In nucleotides, the CDR3 is TGTGCCAGCAGTGTGGATCTCCGGACAGGGGGCGCGGCTGGCTACACCTTC. It yields the protein CASSVDLRTGGAAGYTF. The rearrangement links TRBV2 to TRBJ1-2; 11 bases align to TRBD1. The CDR3 runs to 17 residues. Germline CDR1 is SNHLY and CDR2 is FYNNEI. V trimming: 4 bases; J trimming: 7 bases; junction bases outside the gene matches: 14. Filled out from reference TRBV2 and TRBJ1-2, the complete variable domain reads EPEVTQTPSHQVTQMGQEVILRCVPISNHLYFYWYRQILGQKVEFLVSFYNNEISEKSEIFDDQFSVERPDGSNFTLKIRSTKLEDSAMYFCASSVDLRTGGAAGYTFGSGTRLTVV.

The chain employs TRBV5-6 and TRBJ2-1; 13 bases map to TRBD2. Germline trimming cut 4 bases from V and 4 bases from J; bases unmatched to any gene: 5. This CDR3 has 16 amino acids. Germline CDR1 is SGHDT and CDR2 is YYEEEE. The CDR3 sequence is CASSPMTSGGYNEQFF. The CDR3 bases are TGTGCCAGCAGCCCGATGACTAGCGGGGGGTACAATGAGCAGTTCTTC.

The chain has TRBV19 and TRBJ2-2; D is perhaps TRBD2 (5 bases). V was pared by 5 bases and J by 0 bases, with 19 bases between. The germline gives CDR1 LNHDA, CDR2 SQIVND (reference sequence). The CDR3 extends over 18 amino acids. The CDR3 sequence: CASSFGLVLAANTGELFF. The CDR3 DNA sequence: TGTGCCAGTAGTTTTGGACTTGTCCTAGCAGCGAACACCGGGGAGCTGTTTTTT.